This T cell receptor (beta chain) was recovered during a study of PD-1 blockade in classical Hodgkin lymphoma. As concerns this clone: Antigen: not known.

No patient escaped relapse after autologous stem cell transplantation, and brentuximab vedotin exposure varied. Starting with thawed PBMCs, CD4+ T cells were purified by magnetic negative selection. Germline V lookup: CDR1 LNHNV, CDR2 YYDKDF (reference sequence). This CDR3 comprises 14 residues. V lost 7 bases and J 0 bases, leaving 12 bases between the germline ends. TCRdb keeps only in-frame clones here, not all; method: immunoSEQ multiplex PCR. The sample yields 30,000 to 40,000 clones, around 90% seen once. Study results and limitations: Underlying causes for the observed repertoire differences were not defined, possibly disease activity or prior therapy. Similar baseline diversity was found in complete responders and newly diagnosed patients. Lower baseline TCR diversity was reported for newly diagnosed patients than for healthy donors. A significant rise in TCR diversity was seen by C4D1 for CD4+ cells but not for CD8+ cells.

The genes are TRBV15 and TRBJ1-1; D not resolved. The sample consisted of CD4+ T cells from blood, taken at baseline. This TCR came from a human donor with classical Hodgkin lymphoma. CDR3 amino acids: CATKRGRMNTEAFF. As DNA, the CDR3 is TGTGCCACCAAACGAGGACGGATGAACACTGAAGCTTTCTTT.